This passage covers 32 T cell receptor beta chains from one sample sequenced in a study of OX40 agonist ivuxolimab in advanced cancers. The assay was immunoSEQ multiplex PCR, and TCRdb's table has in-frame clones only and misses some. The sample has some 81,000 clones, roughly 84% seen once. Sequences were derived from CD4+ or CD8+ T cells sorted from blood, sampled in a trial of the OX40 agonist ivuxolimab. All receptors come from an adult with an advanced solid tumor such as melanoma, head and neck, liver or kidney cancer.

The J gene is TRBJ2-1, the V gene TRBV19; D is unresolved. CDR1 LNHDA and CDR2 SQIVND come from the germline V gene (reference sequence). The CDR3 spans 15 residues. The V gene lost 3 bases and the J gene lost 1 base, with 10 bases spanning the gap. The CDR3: CASSIRPTSYNEQFF. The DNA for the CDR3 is TGTGCCAGTAGTATCCGGCCTACTTCCTACAATGAGCAGTTCTTC.

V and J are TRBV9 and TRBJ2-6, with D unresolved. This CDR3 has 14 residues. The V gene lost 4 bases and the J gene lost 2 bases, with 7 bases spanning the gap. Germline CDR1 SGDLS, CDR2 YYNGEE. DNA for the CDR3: TGTGCCAGCAGCTCGCAAACTGGGGCCAACGTCCTGACTTTC. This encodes CASSSQTGANVLTF.

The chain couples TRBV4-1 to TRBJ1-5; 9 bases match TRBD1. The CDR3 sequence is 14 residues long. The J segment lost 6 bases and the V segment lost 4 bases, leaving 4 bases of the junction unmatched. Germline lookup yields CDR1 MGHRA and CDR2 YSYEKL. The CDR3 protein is CASSLETGGQPQHF. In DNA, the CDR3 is TGCGCCAGCAGCCTCGAGACAGGGGGTCAGCCCCAGCATTTT.

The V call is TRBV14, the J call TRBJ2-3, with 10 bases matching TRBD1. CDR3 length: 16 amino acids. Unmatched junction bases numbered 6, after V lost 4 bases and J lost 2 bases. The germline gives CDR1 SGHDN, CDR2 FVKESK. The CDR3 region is CASSRGTGAYTDTQYF. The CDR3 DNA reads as TGTGCCAGCAGCCGCGGGACAGGGGCTTACACAGATACGCAGTATTTT.

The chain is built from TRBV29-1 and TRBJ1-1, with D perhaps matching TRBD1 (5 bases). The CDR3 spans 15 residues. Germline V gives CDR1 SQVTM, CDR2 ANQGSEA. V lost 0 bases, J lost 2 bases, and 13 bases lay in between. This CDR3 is CSVEETWGGNTEAFF. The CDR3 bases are TGCAGCGTTGAAGAAACCTGGGGGGGAAACACTGAAGCTTTCTTT.

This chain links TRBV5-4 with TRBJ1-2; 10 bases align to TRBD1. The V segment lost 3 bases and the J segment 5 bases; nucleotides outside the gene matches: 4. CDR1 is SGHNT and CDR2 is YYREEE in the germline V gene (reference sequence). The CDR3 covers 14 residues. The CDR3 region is CASSSGQGVYGYTF. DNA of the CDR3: TGTGCCAGCAGCTCAGGACAGGGGGTATATGGCTACACCTTC. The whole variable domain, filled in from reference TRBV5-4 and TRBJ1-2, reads ETGVTQSPTHLIKTRGQQVTLRCSSQSGHNTVSWYQQALGQGPQFIFQYYREEENGRGNFPPRFSGLQFPNYSSELNVNALELDDSALYLCASSSGQGVYGYTFGSGTRLTVV.

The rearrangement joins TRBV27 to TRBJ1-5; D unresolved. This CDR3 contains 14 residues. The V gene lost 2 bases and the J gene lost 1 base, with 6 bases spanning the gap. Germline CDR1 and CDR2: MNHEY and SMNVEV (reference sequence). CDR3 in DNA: TGTGCCAGCAGTTTAGAAGGGAGCAATCAGCCCCAGCATTTT. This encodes CASSLEGSNQPQHF.

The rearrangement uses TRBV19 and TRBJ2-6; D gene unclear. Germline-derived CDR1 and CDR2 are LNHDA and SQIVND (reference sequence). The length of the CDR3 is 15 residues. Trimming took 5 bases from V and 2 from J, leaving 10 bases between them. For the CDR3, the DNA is TGTGCCAGTAGTGGCGGCAGACCTGGGGCCAACGTCCTGACTTTC. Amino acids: CASSGGRPGANVLTF.

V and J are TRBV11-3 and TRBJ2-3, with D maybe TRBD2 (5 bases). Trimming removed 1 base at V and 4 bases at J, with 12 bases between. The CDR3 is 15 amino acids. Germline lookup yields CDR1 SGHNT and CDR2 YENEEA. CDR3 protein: CASSLAGGVPDTQYF. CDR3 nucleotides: TGTGCCAGCAGCTTAGCCGGAGGCGTGCCAGATACGCAGTATTTT.

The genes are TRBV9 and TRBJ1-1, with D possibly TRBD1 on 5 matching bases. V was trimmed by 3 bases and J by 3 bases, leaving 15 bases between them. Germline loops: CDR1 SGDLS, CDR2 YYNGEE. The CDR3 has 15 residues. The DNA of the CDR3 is TGTGCCAGCAGCGGGGTAGGGGCGGTCGACACTGAAGCTTTCTTT. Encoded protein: CASSGVGAVDTEAFF.

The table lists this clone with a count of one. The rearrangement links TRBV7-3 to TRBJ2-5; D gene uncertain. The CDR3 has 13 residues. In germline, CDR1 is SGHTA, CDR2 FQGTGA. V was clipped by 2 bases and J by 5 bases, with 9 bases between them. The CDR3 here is CASSLGMKETQYF. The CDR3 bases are TGTGCCAGCAGCTTAGGGATGAAGGAGACCCAGTACTTC. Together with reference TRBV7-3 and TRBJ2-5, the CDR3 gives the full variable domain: GAGVSQTPSNKVTEKGKYVELRCDPISGHTALYWYRQSLGQGPEFLIYFQGTGAADDSGLPNDRFFAVRPEGSVSTLKIQRTERGDSAVYLCASSLGMKETQYFGPGTRLLVL.

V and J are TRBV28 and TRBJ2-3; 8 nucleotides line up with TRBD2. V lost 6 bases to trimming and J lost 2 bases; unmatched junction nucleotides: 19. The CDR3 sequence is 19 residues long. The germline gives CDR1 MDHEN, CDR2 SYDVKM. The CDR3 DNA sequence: TGTGCCAGCAGCCAACTGACCTGGGAGCGGGAGATAATCACAGATACGCAGTATTTT. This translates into CASSQLTWEREIITDTQYF.

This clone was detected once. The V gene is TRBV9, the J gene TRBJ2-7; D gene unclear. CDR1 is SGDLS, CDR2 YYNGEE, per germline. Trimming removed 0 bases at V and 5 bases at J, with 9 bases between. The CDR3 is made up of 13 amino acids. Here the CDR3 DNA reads TGTGCCAGCAGCGTAGGGGCTGGGAACGAGCAGTACTTC. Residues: CASSVGAGNEQYF. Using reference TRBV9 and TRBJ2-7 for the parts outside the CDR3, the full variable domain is DSGVTQTPKHLITATGQRVTLRCSPRSGDLSVYWYQQSLDQGLQFLIQYYNGEERAKGNILERFSAQQFPDLHSELNLSSLELGDSALYFCASSVGAGNEQYFGPGTRLTVT.

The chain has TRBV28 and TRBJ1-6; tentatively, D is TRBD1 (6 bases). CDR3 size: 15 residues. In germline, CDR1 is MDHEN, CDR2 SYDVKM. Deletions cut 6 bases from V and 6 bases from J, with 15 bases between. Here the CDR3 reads CASSAPTGINSPLHF. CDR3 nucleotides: TGTGCCAGCAGCGCCCCGACAGGAATTAATTCACCCCTCCACTTT.

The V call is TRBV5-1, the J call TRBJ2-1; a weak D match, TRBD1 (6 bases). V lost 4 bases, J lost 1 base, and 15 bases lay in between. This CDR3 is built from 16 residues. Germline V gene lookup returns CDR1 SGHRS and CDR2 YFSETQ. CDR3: CASSTALGGSYNEQFF. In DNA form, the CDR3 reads TGCGCCAGCAGCACAGCCCTAGGGGGATCCTACAATGAGCAGTTCTTC.

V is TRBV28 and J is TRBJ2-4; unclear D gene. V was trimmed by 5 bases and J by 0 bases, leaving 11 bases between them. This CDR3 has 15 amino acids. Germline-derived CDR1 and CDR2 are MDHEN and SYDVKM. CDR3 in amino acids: CASSPRQLAKNIQYF. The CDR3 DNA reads TGTGCCAGCAGTCCGAGGCAGCTAGCCAAAAACATTCAGTACTTC.

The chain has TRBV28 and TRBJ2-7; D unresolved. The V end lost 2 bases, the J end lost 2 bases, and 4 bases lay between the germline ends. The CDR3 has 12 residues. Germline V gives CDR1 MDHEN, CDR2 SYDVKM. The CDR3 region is CASSLATYEQYF. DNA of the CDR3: TGTGCCAGCAGTTTAGCCACCTACGAGCAGTACTTC.

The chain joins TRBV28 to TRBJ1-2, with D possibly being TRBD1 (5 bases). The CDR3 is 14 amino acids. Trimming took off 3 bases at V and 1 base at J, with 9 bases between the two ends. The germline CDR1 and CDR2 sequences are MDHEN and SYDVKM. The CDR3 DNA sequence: TGTGCCAGCAGTTTGGCAGGGCGTAACTATGGCTACACCTTC. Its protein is CASSLAGRNYGYTF.

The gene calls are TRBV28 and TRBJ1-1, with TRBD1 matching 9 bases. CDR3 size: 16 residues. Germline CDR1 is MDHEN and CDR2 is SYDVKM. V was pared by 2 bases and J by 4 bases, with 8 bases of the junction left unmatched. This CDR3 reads CASSLSAGTGITEAFF. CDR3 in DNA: TGTGCCAGCAGTTTAAGTGCCGGGACAGGGATCACTGAAGCTTTCTTT. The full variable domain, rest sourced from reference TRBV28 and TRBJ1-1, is DVKVTQSSRYLVKRTGEKVFLECVQDMDHENMFWYRQDPGLGLRLIYFSYDVKMKEKGDIPEGYSVSREKKERFSLILESASTNQTSMYLCASSLSAGTGITEAFFGQGTRLTVV.

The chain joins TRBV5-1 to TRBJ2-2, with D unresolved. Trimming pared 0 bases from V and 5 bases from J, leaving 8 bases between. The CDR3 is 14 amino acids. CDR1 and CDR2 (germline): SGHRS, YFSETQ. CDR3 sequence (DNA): TGCGCCAGCAGCTTGGGGGTTTGGACCGGGGAGCTGTTTTTT. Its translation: CASSLGVWTGELFF.

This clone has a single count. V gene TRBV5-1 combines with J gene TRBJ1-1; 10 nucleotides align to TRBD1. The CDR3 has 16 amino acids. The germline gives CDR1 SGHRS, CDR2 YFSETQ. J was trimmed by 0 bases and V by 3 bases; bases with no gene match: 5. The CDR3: CASSSGTGVMNTEAFF. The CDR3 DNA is TGCGCCAGCAGCTCGGGGACAGGGGTAATGAACACTGAAGCTTTCTTT. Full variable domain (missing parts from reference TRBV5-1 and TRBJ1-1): KAGVTQTPRYLIKTRGQQVTLSCSPISGHRSVSWYQQTPGQGLQFLFEYFSETQRNKGNFPGRFSGRQFSNSRSEMNVSTLELGDSALYLCASSSGTGVMNTEAFFGQGTRLTVV.

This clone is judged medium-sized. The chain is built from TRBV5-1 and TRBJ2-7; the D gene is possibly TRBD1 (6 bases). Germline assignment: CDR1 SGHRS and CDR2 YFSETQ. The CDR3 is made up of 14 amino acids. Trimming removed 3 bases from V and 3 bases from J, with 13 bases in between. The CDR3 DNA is TGCGCCAGCAGCTCCACGACAGGAGGCTACGAGCAGTACTTC. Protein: CASSSTTGGYEQYF.

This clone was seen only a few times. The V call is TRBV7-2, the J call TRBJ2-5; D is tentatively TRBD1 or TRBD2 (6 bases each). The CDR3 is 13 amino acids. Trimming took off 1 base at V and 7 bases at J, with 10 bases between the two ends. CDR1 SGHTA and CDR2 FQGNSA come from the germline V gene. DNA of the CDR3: TGTGCCAGCAGCTTAGAGGGGGGAGGGACCCAGTACTTC. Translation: CASSLEGGGTQYF.

DNA of the CDR3: TGCGCCAGCAGCTTAGGACAGCAGAACACCGGGGAGCTGTTTTTT. It encodes CASSLGQQNTGELFF. V usage is TRBV5-1 and J usage is TRBJ2-2; TRBD1 is a possible D gene (6 bases). From germline, CDR1 is SGHRS and CDR2 YFSETQ. The CDR3 length is 15 residues. Trimming stripped 2 bases from V and 1 base from J, with 9 bases between.

For the CDR3, the DNA is TGTGCCAGCTCATCACAGGGAATGAACACTGAAGCTTTCTTT. Protein sequence: CASSSQGMNTEAFF. This chain connects TRBV18 to TRBJ1-1; weak D call: TRBD1 (6 bases). This CDR3 spans 14 amino acids. Germline-derived CDR1 and CDR2 are KGHSH and LQKENI. The ends were cut back, 5 bases at V and 0 bases at J, with 10 bases in the middle.

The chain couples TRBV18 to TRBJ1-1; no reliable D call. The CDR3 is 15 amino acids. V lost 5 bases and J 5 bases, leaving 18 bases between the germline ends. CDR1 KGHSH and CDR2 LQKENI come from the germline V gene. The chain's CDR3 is CASSFTGRPETEAFF. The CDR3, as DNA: TGTGCCAGCTCATTTACGGGGAGGCCAGAGACTGAAGCTTTCTTT.

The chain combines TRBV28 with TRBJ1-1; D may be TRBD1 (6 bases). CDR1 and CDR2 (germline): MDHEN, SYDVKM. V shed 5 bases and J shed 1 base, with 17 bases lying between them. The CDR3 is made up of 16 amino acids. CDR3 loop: CASSILGGLTNTEAFF. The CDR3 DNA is TGTGCCAGCAGTATCCTCGGGGGGCTGACGAACACTGAAGCTTTCTTT.

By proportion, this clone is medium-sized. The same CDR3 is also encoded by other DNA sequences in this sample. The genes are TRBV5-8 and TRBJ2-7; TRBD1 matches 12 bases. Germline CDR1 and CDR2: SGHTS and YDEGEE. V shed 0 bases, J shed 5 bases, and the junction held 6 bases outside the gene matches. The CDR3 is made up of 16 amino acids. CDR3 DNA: TGTGCCAGCAGCTTGGGGACCGGGACAGGGGGCAACGAGCAGTACTTC. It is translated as CASSLGTGTGGNEQYF. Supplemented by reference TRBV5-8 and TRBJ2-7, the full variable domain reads EAGVTQSPTHLIKTRGQQATLRCSPISGHTSVYWYQQALGLGLQFLLWYDEGEERNRGNFPPRFSGRQFPNYSSELNVNALELEDSALYLCASSLGTGTGGNEQYFGPGTRLTVT.

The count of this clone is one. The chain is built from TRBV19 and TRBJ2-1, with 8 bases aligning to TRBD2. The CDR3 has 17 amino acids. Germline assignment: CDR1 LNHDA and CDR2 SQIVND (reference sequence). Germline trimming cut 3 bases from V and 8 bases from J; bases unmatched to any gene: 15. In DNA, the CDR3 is TGTGCCAGTAGTATTCTTCGGCGGGAGGTTGTTTCGTATGAGCAGTTCTTC. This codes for CASSILRREVVSYEQFF.

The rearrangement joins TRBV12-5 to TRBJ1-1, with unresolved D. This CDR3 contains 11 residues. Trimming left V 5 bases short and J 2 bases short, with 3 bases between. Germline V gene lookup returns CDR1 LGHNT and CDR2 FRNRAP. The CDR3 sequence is CASGHNTEAFF. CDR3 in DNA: TGTGCTAGTGGTCATAACACTGAAGCTTTCTTT.

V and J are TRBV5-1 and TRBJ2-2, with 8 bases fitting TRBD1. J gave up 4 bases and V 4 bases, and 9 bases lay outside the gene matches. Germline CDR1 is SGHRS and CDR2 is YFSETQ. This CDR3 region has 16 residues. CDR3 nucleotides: TGCGCCAGCAGCGCATGGGGACAGGACCGCACCGGGGAGCTGTTTTTT. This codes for CASSAWGQDRTGELFF.

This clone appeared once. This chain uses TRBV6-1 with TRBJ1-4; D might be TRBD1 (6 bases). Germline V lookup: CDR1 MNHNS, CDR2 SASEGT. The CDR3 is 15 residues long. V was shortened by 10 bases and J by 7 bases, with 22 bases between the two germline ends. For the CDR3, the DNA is TGTGCCACAAAAGGGGTGGGAACCAGGGGTGAAAAACTGTTTTTT. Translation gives CATKGVGTRGEKLFF.